Presented here are 5 T cell receptor beta chains from one specimen sequenced in a study of T cell repertoires in cytomegalovirus infection. TCRdb recomputed calls from the reads with MiXCR, one row per CDR3 protein. The sample lists approximately 100,000 distinct CDR3 sequences, about 40% occurring once. Antigens of these TCRs are unknown. Sample: CD8+ T cells from cultured PBMCs, taken from culture after CMV antigen stimulation. The receptors were gathered from a human donor in good health (CMV status not recorded). Some clones in this sample may be carry-over from other donors' samples.

The table lists this clonotype with a few counts. This CDR3 is CATRASVYSYNEQFF. The CDR3 nucleotides are TGTGCCACCCGGGCTAGCGTCTACTCCTACAATGAGCAGTTCTTC. The chain combines TRBV6-2 or TRBV6-3 with TRBJ2-1; maybe TRBD2 (6 bases). The CDR3 contains 15 residues. Per the germline V gene, CDR1 is MNHEY and CDR2 is SVGEGT. Deletions cut 10 bases from V and 0 bases from J, with 16 bases between.

The chain has TRBV2 and TRBJ2-2; TRBD1 might be the D (5 bases). The CDR3 covers 15 residues. Germline V CDR1 and CDR2: SNHLY, FYNNEI. V lost 1 base and J lost 8, with 14 bases in between. The CDR3 region is CASSEEGRAGGELFF. CDR3 bases: TGTGCCAGCAGTGAAGAGGGCAGGGCTGGAGGGGAGCTGTTTTTT.

This rearrangement joins TRBV5-4 to TRBJ2-2; maybe TRBD1 (6 bases). This CDR3 region has 14 residues. V lost 4 bases and J 5 bases, leaving 12 bases between the germline ends. Germline V lookup: CDR1 SGHNT, CDR2 YYREEE (reference sequence). CDR3 nucleotide sequence: TGTGCCAGCAGCCCAACAGGGATTACCGGGGAGCTGTTTTTT. Encoded protein: CASSPTGITGELFF.

The V and J genes are TRBV7-4 and TRBJ1-1; D call uncertain. This CDR3 spans 12 amino acids. CDR1 is SGHVT and CDR2 is SQSDAQ in the germline V gene. V lost 1 base and J 5 bases, leaving 5 bases between the germline ends. The CDR3 DNA follows: TGTGCCAGCAGCTTAGGTGAGACTGAAGCTTTCTTT. Translating gives CASSLGETEAFF.

This clonotype was found a few times. CDR3 bases: TGTGCCAGCAGCCCTCCCTCTAGCTTTGAGCAGTTCTTC. Translation: CASSPPSSFEQFF. This chain links TRBV12-3 or TRBV12-4 with TRBJ2-1; TRBD2 might be the D (5 bases). Trimming pared 6 bases from V and 9 bases from J, leaving 15 bases between. The CDR3 runs 13 residues.